These 26 T cell receptor beta chains were all obtained from the same sample, sequenced in a study of cytomegalovirus exposure and HLA in healthy donors. The assay was immunoSEQ multiplex PCR, and TCRdb's table has in-frame clones only and misses some. Among about 360,000 clones listed, roughly 89% were seen once. Sequencing was carried out using PBMCs. Receptor source: a woman younger than 35 in good health and CMV-seronegative.

The chain is built from TRBV9 and TRBJ2-7; TRBD2 aligns across 10 bases. The CDR3 is 16 amino acids. Germline V gene lookup returns CDR1 SGDLS and CDR2 YYNGEE. V gave up 4 bases and J gave up 4 bases; unmatched junction bases: 11. The CDR3 DNA reads as TGTGCCAGCAGCCACCCTGTTAGCGGGGGGAATTACGAGCAGTACTTC. Translated: CASSHPVSGGNYEQYF. Filled out from reference TRBV9 and TRBJ2-7, the complete variable domain reads DSGVTQTPKHLITATGQRVTLRCSPRSGDLSVYWYQQSLDQGLQFLIQYYNGEERAKGNILERFSAQQFPDLHSELNLSSLELGDSALYFCASSHPVSGGNYEQYFGPGTRLTVT.

The chain couples TRBV5-6 to TRBJ1-4; TRBD1 is a possible D gene (5 bases). Germline CDR1 reads SGHDT; CDR2 reads YYEEEE. Trimming left V 4 bases short and J 9 bases short, with 13 bases between. The CDR3 spans 13 residues. The CDR3 DNA is TGTGCCAGCAGCGTGGAGGGGAGGCAAAAACTGTTTTTT. Protein: CASSVEGRQKLFF.

This clone occurred once. The J gene is TRBJ1-2, the V gene TRBV6-1, with D uncertain. V was cut by 5 bases and J by 7 bases, with 14 bases left in between. Germline loops: CDR1 MNHNS, CDR2 SASEGT. The CDR3 is made up of 13 amino acids. CDR3 residues: CASSIGHAGGYTF. For the CDR3, the DNA is TGTGCCAGCAGTATCGGCCACGCGGGTGGCTACACCTTC.

CDR3 sequence reads: CASSAAGTYTGELFF. Written as DNA, the CDR3 is TGTGCCAGCAGCGCTGCCGGGACTTACACCGGGGAGCTGTTTTTT. The chain has TRBV2 and TRBJ2-2, with D possibly matching TRBD2 (6 bases). Trimming shortened V by 6 bases and J by 3 bases, and 14 bases separated the two germline ends. Germline CDR1 SNHLY, CDR2 FYNNEI. The CDR3 loop spans 15 amino acids.

This clone is a singleton in its sample. CDR3 bases: TGTGCCAGCAGCCGGACTAGCGGGGGCCTCACAGATACGCAGTATTTT. As protein: CASSRTSGGLTDTQYF. V is TRBV7-8 and J is TRBJ2-3; 13 bases align to TRBD2. This CDR3 contains 16 residues. Per the germline V gene, CDR1 is SGHVS and CDR2 is FQNEAQ. V dropped 5 bases and J dropped 2; count of bases not matched to a gene: 4.

This clone occurred a few times. The V call is TRBV30, the J call TRBJ1-1; a weak D match, TRBD1 (5 bases). The CDR3 runs to 12 residues. V was cut by 2 bases and J by 12 bases, with 16 bases left in between. Germline values: CDR1 GTSNPN, CDR2 SVGIG (reference sequence). The CDR3 nucleotides read TGTGCCTGGAGTCCGACTCCAGGACATCCTTTCTTT. It is translated as CAWSPTPGHPFF.

This clone was counted once. The chain uses TRBV27 and TRBJ2-5; D might be TRBD1 (6 bases). This CDR3 has 15 residues. The germline V gene encodes CDR1 MNHEY and CDR2 SMNVEV (reference sequence). With 3 bases removed from V and 2 bases from J, the gap between germline ends came to 13 bases. The CDR3 is CASSFITGWQETQYF. CDR3 DNA: TGTGCCAGCAGTTTTATCACAGGGTGGCAAGAGACCCAGTACTTC.

The chain has TRBV7-2 and TRBJ2-7; D is perhaps TRBD2 (6 bases). Germline V lookup: CDR1 SGHTA, CDR2 FQGNSA. V lost 3 bases to trimming and J lost 7 bases, with 19 bases between them. This CDR3 spans 15 amino acids. This CDR3 is CASSFSGSGAREQYF. DNA of the CDR3: TGTGCCAGCAGCTTTAGCGGTTCGGGAGCGAGGGAGCAGTACTTC.

The chain couples TRBV19 to TRBJ1-6; D call uncertain. Germline loops: CDR1 LNHDA, CDR2 SQIVND (reference sequence). V was trimmed by 9 bases and J by 0 bases, leaving 18 bases between them. CDR3 length equals 17 residues. CDR3 amino acids: CASHYGPRSSYNSPLHF. CDR3 nucleotides: TGTGCCAGCCATTACGGCCCCCGGAGCTCCTATAATTCACCCCTCCACTTT.

The rearrangement uses TRBV6-5 and TRBJ2-6; D is undetermined. Germline values: CDR1 MNHEY, CDR2 SVGAGI. Between the trimmed V and J ends, which lost 5 bases and 3 bases, there was a span of 5 bases. There are 13 residues in the CDR3. The CDR3 sequence: CASSRVGANVLTF. DNA of the CDR3: TGTGCCAGCAGTCGGGTTGGGGCCAACGTCCTGACTTTC.

This chain links TRBV27 with TRBJ1-1; perhaps TRBD1 as D (6 bases). There are 18 residues in the CDR3. V was clipped by 3 bases and J by 0 bases, with 20 bases between them. Germline V gene data show CDR1 as MNHEY and CDR2 as SMNVEV (reference sequence). This chain's CDR3 is CASSLTGGHTIMNTEAFF. The CDR3 DNA reads TGTGCCAGCAGTTTGACGGGGGGGCATACGATCATGAACACTGAAGCTTTCTTT.

The rearrangement joins TRBV2 to TRBJ2-7; maybe TRBD1 (6 bases). The length of the CDR3 is 14 residues. Trimming removed 2 bases from V and 4 bases from J, with 12 bases in between. The V gene's germline CDR1 is SNHLY and CDR2 FYNNEI. This CDR3 is CASSEQGRSYEQYF. The CDR3 nucleotides are TGTGCCAGCAGTGAACAGGGGCGATCGTACGAGCAGTACTTC.

This clone was seen more than once but under ten times. The J gene is TRBJ1-5, the V gene TRBV30, with D unclear. V lost 6 bases and J lost 2, with 14 bases in between. Germline CDR1 and CDR2: GTSNPN and SVGIG (reference sequence). CDR3 length: 14 residues. CDR3 DNA: TGTGCCTGCTCTCCGCTAACGGGCAATCAGCCCCAGCATTTT. Residues: CACSPLTGNQPQHF. The full variable domain, its missing parts supplied by reference TRBV30 and TRBJ1-5, is SQTIHQWPATLVQPVGSPLSLECTVEGTSNPNLYWYRQAAGRGLQLLFYSVGIGQISSEVPQNLSASRPQDRQFILSSKKLLLSDSGFYLCACSPLTGNQPQHFGDGTRLSIL.

This clone has just one count. CDR3: CASSLGGAENNSPLHF. CDR3 bases: TGTGCCAGCAGCTTAGGAGGAGCGGAGAATAATTCACCCCTCCACTTT. The chain employs TRBV7-9 and TRBJ1-6; unclear D gene. The V end was cut by 1 base, the J end by 5 bases, with 12 bases between. The CDR3 loop spans 16 amino acids. Germline V CDR1 and CDR2: SEHNR, FQNEAQ (reference sequence). Based on the CDR3 plus reference TRBV7-9 and TRBJ1-6, the full variable domain is DTGVSQNPRHKITKRGQNVTFRCDPISEHNRLYWYRQTLGQGPEFLTYFQNEAQLEKSRLLSDRFSAERPKGSFSTLEIQRTEQGDSAMYLCASSLGGAENNSPLHFGNGTRLTVT.

CDR3 residues: CASSLASAYFTEAFF. In DNA form, the CDR3 reads TGTGCCAGCAGCTTAGCTTCTGCGTACTTCACTGAAGCTTTCTTT. The V and J genes are TRBV13 and TRBJ1-1, with no clear D. The CDR3 loop spans 15 amino acids. V dropped 1 base and J dropped 4 bases, with 13 bases sitting between them. Germline values: CDR1 PRHDT, CDR2 FYEKMQ (reference sequence).

CDR3 sequence reads: CASSGTQPYEQYF. The CDR3 DNA sequence: TGTGCCAGCAGCGGGACACAACCCTACGAGCAGTACTTC. The V call is TRBV7-9, the J call TRBJ2-7; the D gene is possibly TRBD1 (6 bases). The CDR3 sequence is 13 residues long. Per germline, CDR1 SEHNR and CDR2 FQNEAQ (reference sequence). V was cut by 5 bases and J by 2 bases, with 10 bases left in between.

The chain carries TRBV6-4 and TRBJ1-6; D perhaps matches TRBD1 (6 bases). V lost 4 bases, J lost 5 bases, and 6 bases lay in between. Per the germline V gene, CDR1 is MRHNA and CDR2 is SNTAGT. This CDR3 region has 13 residues. CDR3 nucleotides: TGTGCCAGCAGTGCAGGGGATAATTCACCCCTCCACTTT. This sequence encodes CASSAGDNSPLHF.

This clone appeared once. The chain is built from TRBV23-1 and TRBJ2-6; maybe TRBD1 (6 bases). TRBV23-1 is labeled an ORF, and its function is uncertain. The CDR3 loop spans 19 amino acids. Trimming pared 6 bases from V and 1 base from J, leaving 22 bases between. The CDR3 DNA reads as TGCGCCAGCAGCTTCAGACAGGTCCATCAGAGATCTGGGGCCAACGTCCTGACTTTC. This sequence encodes CASSFRQVHQRSGANVLTF.

This clone appeared a single time. The chain has TRBV2 and TRBJ2-7, with 7 bases identical to TRBD2. V was pared by 4 bases and J by 2 bases, with 5 bases of the junction left unmatched. The CDR3 runs 14 residues. Germline-derived CDR1 and CDR2 are SNHLY and FYNNEI. As DNA, the CDR3 is TGTGCCAGCAGTGTGGGCGGGAGCCCCTACGAGCAGTACTTC. Amino acids: CASSVGGSPYEQYF.

The genes are TRBV25-1 and TRBJ1-3, with D unclear. The V end lost 0 bases, the J end lost 4 bases, and 7 bases lay between the germline ends. Germline CDR1 MGHDK, CDR2 SYGVNS. This CDR3 is 14 amino acids long. CDR3 sequence: CASSEYVEGNTIYF. The CDR3 DNA is TGTGCCAGCAGTGAATACGTTGAGGGAAACACCATATATTTT.

The chain joins TRBV7-8 to TRBJ1-1; 7 nucleotides match TRBD1. CDR3 length: 18 residues. J gave up 7 bases and V 5 bases, and 22 bases lay outside the gene matches. Germline V lookup: CDR1 SGHVS, CDR2 FQNEAQ. The CDR3 region is CASSEPIRDSLQAREAFF. The DNA for the CDR3 is TGTGCCAGCAGCGAACCAATCCGGGACAGTCTTCAAGCTCGTGAAGCTTTCTTT.

This clone was detected once. The chain links TRBV2 to TRBJ2-7; tentatively, D is TRBD2 (5 bases). Germline loops: CDR1 SNHLY, CDR2 FYNNEI. The CDR3 totals 12 residues. Trimming cost V 6 bases and J 6 bases, with 12 bases left between them. CDR3 in DNA: TGTGCCAGCAGCTTTACGGGGAGCGAGCAGTACTTC. It is translated as CASSFTGSEQYF.

The sample holds a few counts of this clone. Other DNA sequences in the sample encode the same CDR3. This chain links TRBV5-6 with TRBJ1-5; the match to TRBD1 covers 8 bases. V lost 0 bases and J lost 2; bases outside the gene matches: 1. The germline gives CDR1 SGHDT, CDR2 YYEEEE. The CDR3 spans 15 residues. Written as DNA, the CDR3 is TGTGCCAGCAGCTTGGCAGGGGGCGGCAATCAGCCCCAGCATTTT. It translates to CASSLAGGGNQPQHF.

The count of this clone is one. The rearrangement uses TRBV4-1 and TRBJ1-5; D gene uncertain. The CDR3 has 15 amino acids. Germline loops: CDR1 MGHRA, CDR2 YSYEKL. V lost 0 bases and J 5 bases, leaving 11 bases between the germline ends. The CDR3 DNA is TGCGCCAGCAGCCAAGAGACCGGGGATGATCAGCCCCAGCATTTT. Protein sequence: CASSQETGDDQPQHF.

The V gene is TRBV19, the J gene TRBJ1-5; 9 nucleotides align to TRBD1. Germline values: CDR1 LNHDA, CDR2 SQIVND (reference sequence). The V gene end was trimmed by 8 bases and the J gene end by 4 bases; junction bases not matched to a gene: 3. The length of the CDR3 is 13 residues. The CDR3 bases are TGTGCCAGTCGAGGGACAGGGAATCAGCCCCAGCATTTT. It specifies CASRGTGNQPQHF.

CDR3 loop: CASAGLAGRTGELFF. CDR3 sequence (DNA): TGTGCCAGCGCGGGACTAGCGGGTCGGACCGGGGAGCTGTTTTTT. This sequence joins TRBV27 and TRBJ2-2, with TRBD2 matching 12 bases. CDR1 and CDR2 from the germline V gene are MNHEY and SMNVEV (reference sequence). V gave up 8 bases and J gave up 5 bases; unmatched junction bases: 6. This CDR3 has 15 residues.